Below, one T cell receptor beta chain is given with its context. Its antigen remains unknown. The method was immunoSEQ multiplex PCR; TCRdb's version includes in-frame clones alone and lacks a portion of them. Among 13,000 to 15,000 clones listed, 70% to 85% were seen once. This CDR3 contains 14 residues. Trimming shortened V by 6 bases and J by 4 bases, and 15 bases separated the two germline ends. Germline CDR1 reads MRHNA; CDR2 reads SNTAGT. The data stem from a study of graft-versus-host responses after intestinal transplantation. Study findings and constraints: Researchers found GvH clones in recipient marrow, and some showed up first in ileum or blood. Allograft clonal ratios (graft-versus-host to host-versus-graft) were high in patients who had graft-donor T cell macrochimerism.

Graft material was processed, releasing intraepithelial and lamina propria lymphocytes. The sample in question was ileum tissue, obtained 16 days after intestinal transplant. The clonotype comes from a human patient who received an intestinal transplant, so some T cells may come from the graft donor. The chain uses TRBV6-4 and TRBJ1-2; D remains ambiguous. The CDR3 region has the DNA TGTGCCAGCAGCCCTTACGTGGGGAGCTATGGCTACACCTTC. This translates into CASSPYVGSYGYTF.